These T cell receptor beta chains were read from a single sample in a study of T cells in Graves' hyperthyroidism and ophthalmopathy. MiXCR, run by TCRdb on the multiplex PCR reads, gives a single entry per CDR3 protein. The sample lists around 690,000 distinct CDR3 sequences; 17% were seen once. Sequenced material: blood. The receptors were sampled from a man in his fifties or sixties with Graves' hyperthyroidism. The CDR3 runs from the conserved cysteine through the conserved F or W. Each record gives: J gene, D gene, clone size, V gene, CDR3 DNA, CDR3 protein. The D gene is left open where the match is weak. Clone sizes are given selectively: once, few, many, or a class where the clone is expanded.

TRBJ2-7 | - | - | TRBV2 | TGTGCCAGCAGTACAACACTGGGGGACCACGAGCAGTACTTC | CASSTTLGDHEQYF
TRBJ1-1 | - | many | TRBV18 | TGTGCCAGCTCACCCCCTTGGGGGGGTTACAACACTGAAGCTTTCTTT | CASSPPWGGYNTEAFF
TRBJ2-3 | TRBD2 | - | TRBV7-6 | TGTGCCAGCAGCCCTCCAGCGGGAGCGAGCACAGATACGCAGTATTTT | CASSPPAGASTDTQYF
TRBJ1-2 | - | - | TRBV28 | TGTGCCAGCACCCTTGGACGCGGCTACACCTTC | CASTLGRGYTF
TRBJ2-7 | TRBD2 | many | TRBV19 | TGTGCCAGTAGTACGCTAGCGGGAGCCACCTACGAGCAGTACTTC | CASSTLAGATYEQYF
TRBJ2-4 | - | once | TRBV25-1 | TGTGCCAGCAGTGAAATAGGGATCGCACCGCATGGCAAAAACATTCAGTACTTC | CASSEIGIAPHGKNIQYF
TRBJ2-7 | - | few | TRBV5-4 | TGTGCCAGCAGTTTTGTAAGCTCCTACGAGCAGTACTTC | CASSFVSSYEQYF
TRBJ1-5 | - | many | TRBV20-1 | TGCAGTGCTAGAGTGGGGACCTATAGCAATCAGCCCCAGCATTTT | CSARVGTYSNQPQHF
TRBJ2-3 | TRBD2 | - | TRBV10-1 | TGCGCCAGCAGTGAGTCGGGACTAGCGGGGTTCACAGATACGCAGTATTTT | CASSESGLAGFTDTQYF
TRBJ2-1 | - | few | TRBV24-1 | TGTGCCACCAGTCCGTCGGGCTACAATGAGCAGTTCTTC | CATSPSGYNEQFF
TRBJ1-1 | - | many | TRBV5-1 | TGCGCCAGCAGCTTGTCCCACGGGAACACTGAAGCTTTCTTT | CASSLSHGNTEAFF
TRBJ2-7 | - | many | TRBV28 | TGTGCCAGCAGCCCCGAACTGACTAGATTCTCCTACGAGCAGTACTTC | CASSPELTRFSYEQYF
TRBJ1-2 | TRBD1 | - | TRBV9 | TGTGCCAGCAGCTCGGGACAGGCCTCCTATGGCTACACCTTC | CASSSGQASYGYTF
TRBJ2-7 | TRBD2 | many | TRBV25-1 | TGTGCCAGCAGTGATCGGACTAGCGGGTTCTACGAGCAGTACTTC | CASSDRTSGFYEQYF
TRBJ2-4 | TRBD2 | many | TRBV27 | TGTGCCAGCGGAATGACTAGCCCCCAAAACATTCAGTACTTC | CASGMTSPQNIQYF
TRBJ2-1 | - | many | TRBV5-1 | TGCGCCAGCAGCTCCTCTAGTGGATCTCTTGGTGAGCAGTTCTTC | CASSSSSGSLGEQFF
TRBJ1-1 | - | many | TRBV27 | TGTGCCAGCAGCCTAAACAGGGTCGCGAGGGACACTGAAGCTTTCTTT | CASSLNRVARDTEAFF
TRBJ2-7 | TRBD2 | - | TRBV11-2 | TGTGCCAGCAGCGATCCTAGCGGGAGCTCCGAGCAGTACTTC | CASSDPSGSSEQYF
TRBJ1-2 | TRBD1 | many | TRBV2 | TGTGCCAGCAGCCAAGCGGACAGGGGAGATTGGGACTATGGCTACACCTTC | CASSQADRGDWDYGYTF
TRBJ2-5 | - | many | TRBV12-3/TRBV12-4 | TGTGCCAGCAGGGCAGGGCGGCGGGAGACCCAGTACTTC | CASRAGRRETQYF
TRBJ2-3 | - | many | TRBV24-1 | TGTGCCACCAAAGGCGGGACTGGCACAGATACGCAGTATTTT | CATKGGTGTDTQYF
TRBJ2-7 | - | many | TRBV11-2 | TGTGCCAGCAGCGCCCAGGTTGGGGAGAAACCCTACGAGCAGTACTTC | CASSAQVGEKPYEQYF
TRBJ2-5 | TRBD1 | many | TRBV11-2 | TGTGCCAGCAGCCGGGACAGGACCCAAGAGACCCAGTACTTC | CASSRDRTQETQYF
TRBJ2-1 | - | - | TRBV5-1 | TGCGCCAGCTACCTCCTGCCCAGGCAGGGCAATGAGCAGTTCTTC | CASYLLPRQGNEQFF
TRBJ1-1 | - | - | TRBV28 | TGTGCCAGCAGCCCATTCCCCGGGACCGGGGCCACTGAAGCTTTCTTT | CASSPFPGTGATEAFF
TRBJ2-1 | TRBD2 | few | TRBV24-1 | TGTGCCACCAGTGATCCCCGTGGGACTAGCGGGAACAATGAGCAGTTCTTC | CATSDPRGTSGNNEQFF
TRBJ2-1 | - | - | TRBV4-1 | TGCGCCAGCAGCCAAGTGCCAGGGCTTTCCTACAATGAGCAGTTCTTC | CASSQVPGLSYNEQFF
TRBJ2-2 | - | once | TRBV28 | TGTGCCGGCAGTTCCAACACCGGGGAGCTGTTTTTT | CAGSSNTGELFF
TRBJ2-2 | TRBD1 | - | TRBV27 | TGTGCCAGCAGTTTTCCGGACAGGGGGACCGGGGAGCTGTTTTTT | CASSFPDRGTGELFF
TRBJ1-1 | - | - | TRBV3-1 | TGTGCCAGCAGCCAAAGGGGGGGAATGAAGAACACTGAAGCTTTCTTT | CASSQRGGMKNTEAFF
TRBJ2-3 | - | many | TRBV10-3 | TGTGCCATCAGTGCTAGAGACACAGATACGCAGTATTTT | CAISARDTDTQYF
TRBJ2-5 | - | - | TRBV29-1 | TGCAGCGTTGACACGGGAGGCCCAGGGGCCCAGTACTTC | CSVDTGGPGAQYF